Shown below are 29 T cell receptor beta chains from a single sample sequenced in a study of response to subunit inactivated influenza vaccine. MiXCR, run by TCRdb on the RT-PCR reads, gives a single entry per CDR3 protein. The sample lists 650,000 to 850,000 distinct CDR3 sequences; approximately 15% were seen once. The material was PBMCs from blood, obtained around two weeks before vaccination. Receptor source: a man in his fifties or sixties who received an inactivated influenza vaccine.

The chain joins TRBV6-2 or TRBV6-3 to TRBJ2-2; perhaps TRBD2 as D (6 bases). V was clipped by 2 bases and J by 3 bases, with 16 bases between them. From germline, CDR1 is MNHEY and CDR2 SVGEGT. This CDR3 is built from 17 residues. The CDR3 spells CASSYPGWGVDTGELFF. As DNA, the CDR3 is TGTGCCAGCAGTTACCCAGGCTGGGGGGTTGACACCGGGGAGCTGTTTTTT.

This clonotype was counted ten times or more. The chain uses TRBV5-1 and TRBJ2-4; 7 positions match TRBD1. The V gene end was trimmed by 2 bases and the J gene end by 5 bases; junction bases not matched to a gene: 4. The CDR3 is 14 residues long. Looked up from germline, CDR1 is SGHRS and CDR2 is YFSETQ. The CDR3 loop reads CASSLGGSQNIQYF. CDR3 sequence (DNA): TGCGCCAGCAGCTTAGGGGGCAGCCAAAACATTCAGTACTTC.

CDR3 nucleotide sequence: TGTGCCAGCAGCTCCCGCCTAGCGATGTACCAAGAGACCCAGTACTTC. This translates into CASSSRLAMYQETQYF. The V call is TRBV7-2, the J call TRBJ2-5, with D possibly being TRBD2 (6 bases). Germline V gives CDR1 SGHTA, CDR2 FQGNSA. The CDR3 runs 16 residues. V lost 4 bases and J 0 bases, leaving 15 bases between the germline ends.

This clonotype was observed a few times. The germline gene is not matched at one end of the junction; a read error may be the cause. V is TRBV4-3 and J is TRBJ1-1; 9 bases fit TRBD1. The germline CDR1 and CDR2 sequences are LGHNA and YSLEER. The CDR3 spans 12 residues. CDR3 residues: CASSPHRGRRIW. CDR3 DNA: TGCGCCAGCAGCCCCCACAGGGGGCGCAGAATTTGG.

This clonotype was found a few times. This chain links TRBV6-1 with TRBJ2-3; D is perhaps TRBD2 (6 bases). Germline CDR1 is MNHNS and CDR2 is SASEGT. V lost 7 bases and J 4 bases, leaving 18 bases between the germline ends. This CDR3 contains 15 residues. Written as DNA, the CDR3 is TGTGCCAGCACCCCGGGACTCAGCTCCGCAGATACGCAGTATTTT. Amino acids: CASTPGLSSADTQYF.

The V gene is TRBV20-1, the J gene TRBJ2-7; a weak D match, TRBD1 (5 bases). The germline V gene has CDR1 DFQATT and CDR2 SNEGSKA (reference sequence). CDR3 size: 12 residues. The germline V and J ends were trimmed by 6 bases and 3 bases, with 12 bases remaining between them. The CDR3 spells CSALQGIYEQYF. The CDR3 DNA follows: TGCAGTGCCCTCCAGGGAATCTACGAGCAGTACTTC.

The chain uses TRBV7-8 and TRBJ1-1; a weak D match, TRBD1 (6 bases). Germline V gives CDR1 SGHVS, CDR2 FQNEAQ. Trimming took off 1 base at V and 11 bases at J, with 14 bases between the two ends. This CDR3 contains 13 residues. The CDR3 sequence: CASSLGTQRGAFF. Here the CDR3 DNA reads TGTGCCAGCAGCTTAGGCACTCAGAGGGGGGCTTTCTTT.

In its sample, this clonotype was seen a few times. V usage is TRBV28 and J usage is TRBJ1-4; 9 bases match TRBD1. This CDR3 region has 15 residues. V shed 4 bases, J shed 8 bases, and the junction held 8 bases outside the gene matches. The germline V gene has CDR1 MDHEN and CDR2 SYDVKM. The chain's CDR3 is CASSSGGQGREKLFF. The CDR3 coding sequence is TGTGCCAGCAGTTCTGGGGGACAGGGCAGGGAAAAACTGTTTTTT.

The rearrangement links TRBV4-3 to TRBJ2-5; the D is unclear. Trimming cost V 1 base and J 1 base, with 7 bases left between them. The CDR3 totals 14 residues. Germline values: CDR1 LGHNA, CDR2 YSLEER. The CDR3 coding sequence is TGCGCCAGCAGCCAAGTAGGTCCCCAAGAGACCCAGTACTTC. Translation: CASSQVGPQETQYF.

This clonotype appeared a few times. The gene calls are TRBV4-2 and TRBJ2-7, with 8 bases lining up with TRBD1. Germline V lookup: CDR1 LGHNA, CDR2 YNFKEQ. V lost 1 base, J lost 4 bases, and 15 bases stayed unmatched. CDR3 length: 18 amino acids. In DNA form, the CDR3 reads TGTGCCAGCAGCCAAGCCCCCTCTGGGGCAGGGGGCTTTTACGAGCAGTACTTC. Translated: CASSQAPSGAGGFYEQYF.

In this sample, this clonotype turned up many times. CDR3 region: CASSLATSGRDTQYF. The CDR3 DNA reads TGTGCCAGCAGCTTAGCGACTAGCGGGAGAGATACGCAGTATTTT. The chain uses TRBV7-8 and TRBJ2-3; 12 nucleotides agree with TRBD2. This CDR3 comprises 15 residues. J was trimmed by 5 bases and V by 0 bases; bases with no gene match: 0. CDR1 is SGHVS and CDR2 is FQNEAQ in the germline V gene.

This clonotype was seen only a few times. This chain joins TRBV6-2 or TRBV6-3 and TRBJ2-3; 9 positions agree with TRBD2. Germline values: CDR1 MNHEY, CDR2 SVGEGT. This CDR3 has 16 amino acids. The J segment lost 2 bases and the V segment lost 7 bases, leaving 10 bases of the junction unmatched. The DNA of the CDR3 is TGTGCCAGCACCGACTTTGGACTAGCGAACACAGATACGCAGTATTTT. It codes for CASTDFGLANTDTQYF.

The CDR3 reads CASSGFNQRTDTQYF. The CDR3 nucleotides read TGTGCCAGCTCTGGATTCAACCAGAGGACAGATACGCAGTATTTT. This sequence joins TRBV12-3 or TRBV12-4 and TRBJ2-3, with no clear D. The CDR3 is 15 residues long. Trimming took 8 bases from V and 3 from J, leaving 18 bases between them.

This clonotype has just a few counts. The rearrangement joins TRBV14 to TRBJ2-5, with 13 bases lining up with TRBD2. Germline assignment: CDR1 SGHDN and CDR2 FVKESK. Trimming at V came to 1 base and at J to 2 bases, leaving 10 bases not matched to a gene. The CDR3 runs to 19 residues. The CDR3: CASSQAVGTSGVSQETQYF. The CDR3, as DNA: TGTGCCAGCAGCCAAGCTGTAGGGACTAGCGGGGTGTCACAAGAGACCCAGTACTTC.

V and J are TRBV20-1 and TRBJ2-5; D is undetermined. Germline V gene data show CDR1 as DFQATT and CDR2 as SNEGSKA (reference sequence). This CDR3 comprises 13 residues. Deletions cut 2 bases from V and 4 bases from J, with 11 bases between. This CDR3 reads CSARPRNRETQYF. CDR3 DNA sequence: TGCAGTGCTAGACCTAGGAACCGAGAGACCCAGTACTTC.

This clonotype was counted between two and nine times. The rearrangement joins TRBV5-6 to TRBJ2-5; TRBD2 is a possible D gene (6 bases). This CDR3 has 15 amino acids. Germline V gene sequence: CDR1 SGHDT, CDR2 YYEEEE. V lost 4 bases to trimming and J lost 2 bases, with 15 bases between them. In nucleotides, the CDR3 is TGTGCCAGCAGCCCCGTTCTAGCGAATCAAGAGACCCAGTACTTC. Translating gives CASSPVLANQETQYF.

In its sample, this clonotype was seen a few times. The rearrangement links TRBV20-1 to TRBJ2-6, with TRBD1 as a possible D gene (6 bases). CDR3 length equals 15 residues. The germline V gene encodes CDR1 DFQATT and CDR2 SNEGSKA (reference sequence). Trimming stripped 5 bases from V and 2 bases from J, with 13 bases between. CDR3 loop: CSAQQGLTGANVLTF. DNA for the CDR3: TGCAGTGCTCAACAGGGTCTTACTGGGGCCAACGTCCTGACTTTC.

V and J are TRBV28 and TRBJ1-2; no clear D gene. CDR3 length: 15 amino acids. Deletions cut 4 bases from V and 8 bases from J, with 20 bases between. Per the germline V gene, CDR1 is MDHEN and CDR2 is SYDVKM. CDR3 protein: CASSSVPGSFGGYTF. As DNA, the CDR3 is TGTGCCAGCAGTTCAGTTCCTGGTAGCTTCGGGGGCTACACCTTC.

The chain couples TRBV20-1 to TRBJ1-5; D ambiguous. CDR3 length: 14 amino acids. Per the germline V gene, CDR1 is DFQATT and CDR2 is SNEGSKA (reference sequence). Trimming left V 1 base short and J 9 bases short, with 16 bases between. CDR3 sequence (DNA): TGCAGTGCTAGAGGAACAGAGCGTCGGTCGCCCCAGCATTTT. Protein sequence: CSARGTERRSPQHF.

This clonotype was seen at least ten times. The rearrangement joins TRBV20-1 to TRBJ2-7, with no clear D. The CDR3 has 12 residues. Trimming pared 2 bases from V and 3 bases from J, leaving 8 bases between. The germline gives CDR1 DFQATT, CDR2 SNEGSKA (reference sequence). Written as DNA, the CDR3 is TGCAGTGCTAGACGTACCAGCTACGAGCAGTACTTC. It is translated as CSARRTSYEQYF.

The chain combines TRBV6-2 or TRBV6-3 with TRBJ2-1, with D maybe TRBD1 (7 bases). V was clipped by 3 bases and J by 4 bases, with 16 bases between them. The CDR3 consists of 16 residues. Germline V gives CDR1 MNHEY, CDR2 SVGEGT. Here the CDR3 reads CASSYGGTAYYNEQFF. CDR3 sequence (DNA): TGTGCCAGCAGTTATGGAGGGACAGCTTATTACAATGAGCAGTTCTTC.

This clonotype showed up just a few times. This chain uses TRBV6-2 or TRBV6-3 with TRBJ2-2; D ambiguous. Germline CDR1 is MNHEY and CDR2 is SVGEGT. This CDR3 is 14 amino acids long. The V end lost 8 bases, the J end lost 0 bases, and 10 bases lay between the germline ends. The CDR3 sequence is CASGMNTNTGELFF. Here the CDR3 DNA reads TGTGCCAGCGGGATGAATACGAACACCGGGGAGCTGTTTTTT.

The table lists this clonotype with a few counts. J is TRBJ2-5 and V is TRBV4-3; no clear D. Germline V gene data show CDR1 as LGHNA and CDR2 as YSLEER. The V end was cut by 2 bases, the J end by 2 bases, with 12 bases between. The CDR3 length is 15 residues. Here the CDR3 reads CASSQMTHTQETQYF. For the CDR3, the DNA is TGCGCCAGCAGCCAAATGACGCATACACAAGAGACCCAGTACTTC.

The V call is TRBV15, the J call TRBJ2-5; D could derive from TRBD1 or TRBD2 (5 bases each). Deletions cut 3 bases from V and 6 bases from J, with 14 bases between. Germline loops: CDR1 LNHNV, CDR2 YYDKDF (reference sequence). The CDR3 spans 14 residues. CDR3: CATSSPGSRKTQYF. CDR3 DNA sequence: TGTGCCACCAGCAGCCCAGGGAGTCGAAAGACCCAGTACTTC.

This clonotype occurred a few times. The chain is built from TRBV3-1 and TRBJ1-1; D remains unclear. The CDR3 loop spans 14 amino acids. Germline CDR1 reads LGHDT; CDR2 reads YNNKEL (reference sequence). Trimming pared 1 base from V and 0 bases from J, leaving 6 bases between. CDR3 in amino acids: CASSQAWLNTEAFF. CDR3 in DNA: TGTGCCAGCAGCCAAGCGTGGCTGAACACTGAAGCTTTCTTT.

This clonotype appeared many times. The rearrangement joins TRBV5-5 to TRBJ2-1, with 11 bases identical to TRBD2. This CDR3 is built from 15 residues. After removal of 3 bases from V and 7 bases from J, the junction contained 6 bases not matched to a gene. Germline lookup yields CDR1 SGHKS and CDR2 YYEKEE (reference sequence). For the CDR3, the DNA is TGTGCCAGCAGCTCTTTAGCGGGAGGGAGGAATGAGCAGTTCTTC. This codes for CASSSLAGGRNEQFF.

With respect to this clonotype: One end of the junction fails to match germline, which may point to a read error. The chain couples TRBV27 to TRBJ2-4; 7 nucleotides line up with TRBD1. Germline CDR1 reads MNHEY; CDR2 reads SMNVEV (reference sequence). The CDR3 is made up of 14 amino acids. The CDR3 loop reads CATSPWGQLNIQYF. The DNA of the CDR3 is TGTGCCACCAGTCCATGGGGACAGCTAAACATTCAGTACTTC.

V is TRBV30 and J is TRBJ2-7; 7 bases are a match to TRBD2. The ends lost 4 bases at V and 1 base at J; junction bases unmatched: 10. The CDR3 totals 15 residues. Looked up from germline, CDR1 is GTSNPN and CDR2 is SVGIG (reference sequence). The chain's CDR3 is CAWTDFVGGSYEQYF. CDR3 bases: TGTGCCTGGACTGACTTTGTGGGGGGGTCCTACGAGCAGTACTTC.

V and J are TRBV12-3 or TRBV12-4 and TRBJ2-3; 9 positions agree with TRBD1. V lost 2 bases and J lost 4; bases outside the gene matches: 4. CDR3 size: 15 residues. CDR3 sequence: CASSLPGQGPDTQYF. The CDR3 nucleotides read TGTGCCAGCAGTTTACCGGGACAGGGTCCAGATACGCAGTATTTT.